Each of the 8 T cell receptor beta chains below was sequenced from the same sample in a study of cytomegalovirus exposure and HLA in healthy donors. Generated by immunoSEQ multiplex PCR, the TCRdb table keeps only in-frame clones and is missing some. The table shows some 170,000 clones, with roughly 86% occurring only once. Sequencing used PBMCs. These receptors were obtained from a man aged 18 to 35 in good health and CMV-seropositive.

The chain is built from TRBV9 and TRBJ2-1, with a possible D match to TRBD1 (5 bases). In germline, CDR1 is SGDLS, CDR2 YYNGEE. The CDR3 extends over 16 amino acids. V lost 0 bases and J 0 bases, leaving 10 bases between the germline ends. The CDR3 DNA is TGTGCCAGCAGCGTAGGCACAGGTCTCTCCTACAATGAGCAGTTCTTC. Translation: CASSVGTGLSYNEQFF.

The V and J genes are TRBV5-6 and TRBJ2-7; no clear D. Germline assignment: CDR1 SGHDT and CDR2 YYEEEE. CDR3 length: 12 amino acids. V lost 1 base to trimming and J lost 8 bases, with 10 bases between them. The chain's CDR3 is CASSLQGSKQYF. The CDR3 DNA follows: TGTGCCAGCAGCTTGCAAGGTAGCAAGCAGTACTTC.

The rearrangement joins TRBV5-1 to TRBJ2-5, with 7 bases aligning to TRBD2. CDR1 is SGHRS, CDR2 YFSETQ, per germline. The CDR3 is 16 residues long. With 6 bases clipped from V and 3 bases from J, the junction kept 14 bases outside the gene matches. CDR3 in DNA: TGCGCCAGCAATTCGGGACGCGGGAGTATTAAAGAGACCCAGTACTTC. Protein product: CASNSGRGSIKETQYF.

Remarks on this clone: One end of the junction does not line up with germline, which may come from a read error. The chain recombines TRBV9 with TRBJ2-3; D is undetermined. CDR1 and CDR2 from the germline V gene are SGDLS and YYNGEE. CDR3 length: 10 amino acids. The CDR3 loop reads CASSVSPPFF. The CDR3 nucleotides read TGTGCCAGCAGCGTTTCCCCCCCGTTTTTT.

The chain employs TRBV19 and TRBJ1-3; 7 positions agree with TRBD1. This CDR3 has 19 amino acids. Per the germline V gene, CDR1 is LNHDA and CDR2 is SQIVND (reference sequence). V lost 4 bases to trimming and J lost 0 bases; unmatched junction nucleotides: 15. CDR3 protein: CASSTLQGRSLSSGNTIYF. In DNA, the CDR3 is TGTGCCAGTAGTACCCTACAGGGGCGATCACTTAGCTCTGGAAACACCATATATTTT.

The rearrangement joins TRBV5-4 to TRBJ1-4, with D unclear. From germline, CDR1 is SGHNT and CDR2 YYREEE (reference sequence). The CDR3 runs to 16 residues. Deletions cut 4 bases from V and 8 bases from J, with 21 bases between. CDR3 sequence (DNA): TGTGCCAGCAGCACCGGGAATTCAATTAGTAACGAAAAACTGTTTTTT. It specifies CASSTGNSISNEKLFF.

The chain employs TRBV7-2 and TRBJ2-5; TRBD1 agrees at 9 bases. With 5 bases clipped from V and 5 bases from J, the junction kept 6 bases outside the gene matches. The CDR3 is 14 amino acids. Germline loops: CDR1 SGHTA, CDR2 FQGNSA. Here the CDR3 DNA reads TGTGCCAGCAGCGTAGACAGGGGGTCTGAGACCCAGTACTTC. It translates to CASSVDRGSETQYF. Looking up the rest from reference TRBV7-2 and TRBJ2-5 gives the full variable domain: GAGVSQSPSNKVTEKGKDVELRCDPISGHTALYWYRQSLGQGLEFLIYFQGNSAPDKSGLPSDRFSAERTGGSVSTLTIQRTQQEDSAVYLCASSVDRGSETQYFGPGTRLLVL.

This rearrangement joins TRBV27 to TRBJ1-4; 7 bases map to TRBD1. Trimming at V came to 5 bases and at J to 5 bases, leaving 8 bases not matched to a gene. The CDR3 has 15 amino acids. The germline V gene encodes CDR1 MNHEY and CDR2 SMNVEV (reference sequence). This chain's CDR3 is CASSPGTVQNEKLFF. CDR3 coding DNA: TGTGCCAGCAGTCCGGGGACAGTTCAAAATGAAAAACTGTTTTTT.